A single T cell receptor beta chain is shown here with its context. This clonotype was found a few times. Its antigen is unknown. One base away there is no much larger clone; base qualities are not given. In the paper's terms, the time point label means: patch test 1, 2 weeks after DPC sensitization. According to the study, the label for this sample's treatment or condition signals: therapeutic diphenylcyclopropenone sensitization with weekly scalp DPC. At each patch-test visit, blood was drawn before the patch test was applied. Patients were considered eligible if aged 18 to 70, diagnosed with alopecia and deemed suitable for DPC therapy, and patients were excluded if pregnant. Unfractionated whole blood was collected in Tempus Blood RNA tubes, and total RNA was extracted from that blood. The sample is drawn from a study of human T cells and chemical hapten exposure (dated by TCRdb to about 2021). Regarding the research as a whole: For sensitization, 2% DPC in acetone was applied to a roughly 2 cm by roughly 2 cm area of upper inner arm skin. Patients additionally received weekly therapeutic DPC doses to the scalp throughout the roughly 25-week study period. Patch testing was done on the upper back using Finn chambers containing 0.01% DPC, and results were scored after 6 days according to International Contact Dermatitis Research Group standards. Alopecia areata with under or over 50% scalp involvement, alopecia totalis and alopecia universalis were represented in the patient cohort, which was mostly female. Libraries were combined into a pool for sequencing, and differences in TCR yield between samples came mainly from small differences in library volumes within the pool. This study followed changes in the peripheral blood TCR repertoire in vivo during primary and secondary sensitization of alopecia patients to the hapten diphenylcyclopropenone (DPC). Blood samples were taken from patients before sensitization (week 0) and then at 2, 6 and about 24 weeks after DPC sensitization. Blood for TCR sequencing was provided by twenty-nine alopecia patients at one to four time points (pre-sensitization, 2, 6 and 24 weeks).

The paper as a whole reports these results and caveats: After repeated subsampling, changes were observed in the strength of the expansion versus patch-test correlation and in the threshold at which the correlation became significant. The number of TCRs above 1 in 1000 frequency did not change with DPC sensitization; there was no evidence of global repertoire structure alterations. Because every patient had alopecia, a presumed autoimmune disease, the patients' immune response might differ from that of healthy individuals. Compared with pre-sensitization or healthy control sets, expanded TCRs formed significantly more large CDR3 similarity clusters, which is consistent with antigen-driven responses. A positive correlation was found between the number of PT1 expanded TCRs and patch test score, with significance reached at thresholds 8, 16 and 32 but not 4.

CDR1 and CDR2, looked up from the germline V gene, are SGDLS and YYNGEE. V is reduced by 0 bases and J by 2 bases, leaving a spacing of 9 bases between them. The CDR3, cysteine through phenylalanine, is 15 amino acids long. Only CDR3 DNA is held: 45 bases, read in frame from base 1. The library relied on RACE. The sequencer was a NextSeq 500. During library preparation, unique molecular identifiers were attached to individual cDNA molecules so that TCRs could be counted quantitatively and reproducibly. Each blood RNA sample was used to sequence both TCR alpha and TCR beta chains. The published analysis was carried out like this. Samples had a median of 95,638 TCRs, with a range from 23,224 to 690,600. The Decombinator software suite was used to annotate the V, J and CDR3 of the TCR reads. For PS versus PT1 abundance plots, all samples were subsampled to the same number of TCRs (28,000). TCRs were defined as expanded if absent before sensitization and observed at least eight times at the 2-week time point. TCRdb itself trimmed the public reads at Q25 with fastp, ran MiXCR and retained productive beta chains. Rows matching on CDR3 protein sequence are summarized as one entry with the most common DNA and genes. The V and J calls come from TCRdb's annotation, not from the publication. The sample table records about 110,000 distinct CDR3 sequences; 11% of these occur just once. The ten largest clonotypes hold approximately 3.5% of the sample.

The sample consisted of whole blood, taken in connection with sensitization to the hapten diphenylcyclopropenone (DPC). The V gene is TRBV9 and the J gene is TRBJ2-1, with no confidently assigned D gene. The sequence was obtained from a woman aged 40 to 50 with alopecia areata. Some clones in this sample may be carry-over from other donors' samples. Read as DNA, the sequence is TGTGCCAGCAGCGTAGATCCAGACCCCTACAATGAGCAGTTCTTC. Translated, it reads CASSVDPDPYNEQFF. With the rest looked up from the reference TRBV9 and TRBJ2-1 genes rather than sequenced, the full variable domain is DSGVTQTPKHLITATGQRVTLRCSPRSGDLSVYWYQQSLDQGLQFLIQYYNGEERAKGNILERFSAQQFPDLHSELNLSSLELGDSALYFCASSVDPDPYNEQFFGPGTRLTVL.